This T cell receptor beta chain appears in the sequencing data of a study of a mutant IDH1 vaccine in newly diagnosed glioma. As for this clone: Antigen: not known.

The CDR3 covers 14 residues. V dropped 5 bases and J dropped 5; count of bases not matched to a gene: 6. Germline CDR1 reads SEHNR; CDR2 reads FQNEAQ (reference sequence). The time point: week 35, safety follow-up. Every vaccine dose comprised 300 ug of mutant IDH1 20-mer peptide plus topical imiquimod. Administration of eight vaccinations to patients took place in weeks 1, 3, 5, 7, 11, 15, 19, 23. The repertoire was sequenced with immunoSEQ multiplex PCR; TCRdb's copy has only in-frame clones and lacks some. In the table there are roughly 64,000 clones, 74% of which are singletons. The chain combines TRBV7-9 with TRBJ1-5; TRBD1 matches at 7 bases. The TCR was taken from a man aged 50 to 59 with glioma. Here the sequenced sample was PBMCs, taken from a glioma patient whose treatment included an IDH1 peptide vaccine. The CDR3 sequence: CASSLGTADQPQHF. The CDR3 DNA reads TGTGCCAGCAGCCTAGGGACAGCCGATCAGCCCCAGCATTTT.